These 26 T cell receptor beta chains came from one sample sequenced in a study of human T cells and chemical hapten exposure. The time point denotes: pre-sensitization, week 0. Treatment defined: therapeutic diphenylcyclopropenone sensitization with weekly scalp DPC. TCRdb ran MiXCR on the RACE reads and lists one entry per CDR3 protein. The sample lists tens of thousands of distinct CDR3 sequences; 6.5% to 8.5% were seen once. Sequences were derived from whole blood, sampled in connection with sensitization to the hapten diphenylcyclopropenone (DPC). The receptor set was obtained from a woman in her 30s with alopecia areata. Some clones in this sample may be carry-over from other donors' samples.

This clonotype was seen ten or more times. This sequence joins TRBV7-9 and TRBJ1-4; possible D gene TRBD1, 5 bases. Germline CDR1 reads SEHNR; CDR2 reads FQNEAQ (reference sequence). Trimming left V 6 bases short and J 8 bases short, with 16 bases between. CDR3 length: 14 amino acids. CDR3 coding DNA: TGTGCCAGCAGACCCGCAGGGACGATGGAAAAACTGTTTTTT. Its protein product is CASRPAGTMEKLFF.

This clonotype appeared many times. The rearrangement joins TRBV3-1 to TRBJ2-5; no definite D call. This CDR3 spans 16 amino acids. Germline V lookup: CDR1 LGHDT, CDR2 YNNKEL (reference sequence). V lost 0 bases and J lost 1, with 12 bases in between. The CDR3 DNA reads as TGTGCCAGCAGCCAAGAACCTGCACCCCTCCAAGAGACCCAGTACTTC. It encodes CASSQEPAPLQETQYF.

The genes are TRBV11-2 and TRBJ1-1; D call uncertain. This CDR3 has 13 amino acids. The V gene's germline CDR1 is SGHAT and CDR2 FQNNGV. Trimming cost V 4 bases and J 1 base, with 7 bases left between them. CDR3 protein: CASSSQTNTEAFF. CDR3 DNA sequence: TGTGCCAGCAGCTCACAGACGAACACTGAAGCTTTCTTT. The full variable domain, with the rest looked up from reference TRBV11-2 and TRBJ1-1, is EAGVAQSPRYKIIEKRQSVAFWCNPISGHATLYWYQQILGQGPKLLIQFQNNGVVDDSQLPKDRFSAERLKGVDSTLKIQPAKLEDSAVYLCASSSQTNTEAFFGQGTRLTVV.

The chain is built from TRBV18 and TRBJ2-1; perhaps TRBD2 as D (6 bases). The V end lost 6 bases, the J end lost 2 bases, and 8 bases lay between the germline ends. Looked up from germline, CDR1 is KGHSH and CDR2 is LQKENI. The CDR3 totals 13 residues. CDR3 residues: CASSPGAYNEQFF. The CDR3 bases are TGTGCCAGCTCCCCGGGAGCCTACAATGAGCAGTTCTTC.

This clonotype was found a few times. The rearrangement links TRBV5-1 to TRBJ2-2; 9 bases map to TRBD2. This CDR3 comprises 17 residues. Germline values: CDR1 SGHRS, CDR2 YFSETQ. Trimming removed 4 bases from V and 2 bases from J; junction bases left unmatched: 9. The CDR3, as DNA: TGCGCCAGCAGCCCCCCGGGTAGCGGGAGCAACACCGGGGAGCTGTTTTTT. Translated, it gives CASSPPGSGSNTGELFF.

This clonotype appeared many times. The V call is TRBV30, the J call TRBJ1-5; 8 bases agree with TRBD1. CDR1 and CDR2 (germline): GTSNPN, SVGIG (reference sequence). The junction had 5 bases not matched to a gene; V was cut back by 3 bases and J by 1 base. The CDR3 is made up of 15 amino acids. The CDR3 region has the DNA TGTGCCTGGAGCCTACAGGGGGGAAGCAATCAGCCCCAGCATTTT. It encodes CAWSLQGGSNQPQHF.

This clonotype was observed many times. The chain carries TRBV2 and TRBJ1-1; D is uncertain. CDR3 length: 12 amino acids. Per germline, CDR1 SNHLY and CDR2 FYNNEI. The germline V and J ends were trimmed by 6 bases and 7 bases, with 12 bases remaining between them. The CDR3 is CASRSSGSEAFF. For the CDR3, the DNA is TGTGCCAGCAGATCCTCCGGGAGTGAAGCTTTCTTT.

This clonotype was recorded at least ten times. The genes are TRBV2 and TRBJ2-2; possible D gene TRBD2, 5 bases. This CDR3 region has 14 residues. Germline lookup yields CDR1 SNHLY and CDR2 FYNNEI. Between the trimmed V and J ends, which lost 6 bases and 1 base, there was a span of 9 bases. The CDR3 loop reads CASRTGKNTGELFF. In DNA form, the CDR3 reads TGTGCCAGCAGGACGGGGAAGAACACCGGGGAGCTGTTTTTT.

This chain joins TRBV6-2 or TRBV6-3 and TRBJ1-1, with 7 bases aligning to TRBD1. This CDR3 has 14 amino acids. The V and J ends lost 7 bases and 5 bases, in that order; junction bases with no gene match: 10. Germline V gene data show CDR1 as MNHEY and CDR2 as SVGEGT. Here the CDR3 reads CASTYLGQQTEAFF. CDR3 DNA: TGTGCCAGCACCTACCTGGGACAGCAGACTGAAGCTTTCTTT.

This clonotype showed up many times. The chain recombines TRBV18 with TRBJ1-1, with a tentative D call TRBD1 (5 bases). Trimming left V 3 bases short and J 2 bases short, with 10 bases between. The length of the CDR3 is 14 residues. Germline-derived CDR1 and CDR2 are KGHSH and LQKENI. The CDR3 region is CASSPTGGNTEAFF. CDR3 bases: TGTGCCAGCTCACCCACAGGAGGTAACACTGAAGCTTTCTTT.

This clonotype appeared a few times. CDR3 in DNA: TGTGCCAGTAGTATACAGGGGGCGGAATGGAACGAGCAGTACTTC. This gives the protein CASSIQGAEWNEQYF. The rearrangement joins TRBV19 to TRBJ2-7; TRBD1 agrees at 8 bases. Trimming at V came to 2 bases and at J to 5 bases, leaving 8 bases not matched to a gene. Looked up from germline, CDR1 is LNHDA and CDR2 is SQIVND (reference sequence). This CDR3 is 15 amino acids long.

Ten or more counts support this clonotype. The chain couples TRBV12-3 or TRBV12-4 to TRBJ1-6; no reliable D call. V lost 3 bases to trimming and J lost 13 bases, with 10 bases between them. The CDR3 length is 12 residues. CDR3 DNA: TGTGCCAGCAGTTTGTTGGAGATGCCCCTCCACTTT. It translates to CASSLLEMPLHF.

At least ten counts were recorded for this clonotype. In DNA, the CDR3 is TGTGCCAGCAGTGCAGGGCCAGGGATATATGAAAAACTGTTTTTT. Translating gives CASSAGPGIYEKLFF. This chain links TRBV2 with TRBJ1-4, with D possibly TRBD1 on 5 matching bases. Germline assignment: CDR1 SNHLY and CDR2 FYNNEI. V shed 4 bases and J shed 6 bases, with 15 bases lying between them. The CDR3 sequence is 15 residues long. Drawing the rest from reference TRBV2 and TRBJ1-4, the complete variable domain is EPEVTQTPSHQVTQMGQEVILRCVPISNHLYFYWYRQILGQKVEFLVSFYNNEISEKSEIFDDQFSVERPDGSNFTLKIRSTKLEDSAMYFCASSAGPGIYEKLFFGSGTQLSVL.

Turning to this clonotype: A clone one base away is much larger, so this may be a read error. The CDR3 spells CSARGLVDKQFF. For the CDR3, the DNA is TGCAGTGCTAGAGGGCTCGTGGATAAGCAGTTCTTC. The chain carries TRBV20-1 and TRBJ2-1; D is ambiguous. Germline CDR1 reads DFQATT; CDR2 reads SNEGSKA (reference sequence). V was trimmed by 1 base and J by 11 bases, leaving 12 bases between them. The CDR3 runs to 12 residues.

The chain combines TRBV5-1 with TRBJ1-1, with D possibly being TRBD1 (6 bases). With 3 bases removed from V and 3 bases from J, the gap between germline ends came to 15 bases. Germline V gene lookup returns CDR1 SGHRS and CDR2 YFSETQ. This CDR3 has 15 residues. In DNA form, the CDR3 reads TGCGCCAGCAGCTCATGGAGGGGGTTTGACACTGAAGCTTTCTTT. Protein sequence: CASSSWRGFDTEAFF.

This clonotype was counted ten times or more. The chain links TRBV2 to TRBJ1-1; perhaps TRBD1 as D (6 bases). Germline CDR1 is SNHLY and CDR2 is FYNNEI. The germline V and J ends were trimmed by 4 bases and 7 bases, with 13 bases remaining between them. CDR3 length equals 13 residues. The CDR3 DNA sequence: TGTGCCAGCAGTGTCAACAGGGTAATTGAAGCTTTCTTT. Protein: CASSVNRVIEAFF.

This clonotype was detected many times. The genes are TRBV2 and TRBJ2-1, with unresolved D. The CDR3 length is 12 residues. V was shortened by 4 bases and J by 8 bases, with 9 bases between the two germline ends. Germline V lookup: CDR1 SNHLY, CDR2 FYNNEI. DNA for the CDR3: TGTGCCAGCAGTGTTGTATGGGATGAGCAGTTCTTC. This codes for CASSVVWDEQFF.

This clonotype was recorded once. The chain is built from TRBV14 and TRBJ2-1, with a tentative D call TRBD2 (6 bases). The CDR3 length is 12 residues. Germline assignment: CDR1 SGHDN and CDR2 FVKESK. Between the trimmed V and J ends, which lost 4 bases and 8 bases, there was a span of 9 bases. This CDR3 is CASSPEGYEQFF. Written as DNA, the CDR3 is TGTGCCAGCAGCCCGGAGGGGTATGAGCAGTTCTTC.

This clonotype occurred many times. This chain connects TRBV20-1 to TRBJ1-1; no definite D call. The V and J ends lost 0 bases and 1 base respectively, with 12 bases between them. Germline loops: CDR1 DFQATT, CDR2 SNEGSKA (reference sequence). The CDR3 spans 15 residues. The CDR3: CSAREDNGRNTEAFF. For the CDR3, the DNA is TGCAGTGCTAGAGAGGATAACGGCAGGAACACTGAAGCTTTCTTT.

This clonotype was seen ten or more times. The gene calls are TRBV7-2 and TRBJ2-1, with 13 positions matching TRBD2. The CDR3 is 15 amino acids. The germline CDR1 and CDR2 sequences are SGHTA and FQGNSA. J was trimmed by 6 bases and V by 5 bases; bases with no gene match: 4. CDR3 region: CASSRGLAGVNEQFF. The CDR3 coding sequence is TGTGCCAGCAGCCGAGGACTAGCGGGGGTCAATGAGCAGTTCTTC.

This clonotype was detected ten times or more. CDR3 amino acids: CASSPRQGIGNQPQHF. The CDR3 region has the DNA TGTGCCAGCAGTCCCCGACAGGGGATTGGCAATCAGCCCCAGCATTTT. The chain has TRBV12-3 or TRBV12-4 and TRBJ1-5; 8 bases align to TRBD1. Trimming removed 5 bases from V and 2 bases from J; junction bases left unmatched: 8. CDR3 length equals 16 residues.

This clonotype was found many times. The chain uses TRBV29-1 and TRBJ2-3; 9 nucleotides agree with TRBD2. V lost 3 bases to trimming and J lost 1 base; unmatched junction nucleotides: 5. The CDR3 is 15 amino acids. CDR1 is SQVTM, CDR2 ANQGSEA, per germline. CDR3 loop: CSVDTQRGGTDTQYF. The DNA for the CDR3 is TGCAGCGTTGATACCCAGCGGGGGGGCACAGATACGCAGTATTTT.

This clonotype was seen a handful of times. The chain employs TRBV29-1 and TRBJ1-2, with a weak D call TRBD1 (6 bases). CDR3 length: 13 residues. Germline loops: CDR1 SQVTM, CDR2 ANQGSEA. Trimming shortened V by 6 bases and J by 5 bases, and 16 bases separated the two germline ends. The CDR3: CSVRQAGGYGYTF. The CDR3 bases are TGCAGCGTCCGACAGGCTGGGGGTTATGGCTACACCTTC.

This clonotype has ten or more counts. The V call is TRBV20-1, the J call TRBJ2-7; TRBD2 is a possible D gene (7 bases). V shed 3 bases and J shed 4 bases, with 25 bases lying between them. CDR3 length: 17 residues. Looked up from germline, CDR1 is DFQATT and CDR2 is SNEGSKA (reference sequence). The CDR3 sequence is CSARLGIQGRDAYEQYF. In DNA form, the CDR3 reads TGCAGTGCTAGGCTAGGAATCCAGGGGAGGGATGCTTACGAGCAGTACTTC.

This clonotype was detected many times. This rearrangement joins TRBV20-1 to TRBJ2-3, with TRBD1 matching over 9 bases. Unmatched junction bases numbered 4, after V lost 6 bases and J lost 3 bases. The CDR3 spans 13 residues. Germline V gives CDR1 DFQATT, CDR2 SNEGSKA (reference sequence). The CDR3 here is CSAGDRGTDTQYF. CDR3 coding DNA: TGCAGTGCGGGAGACAGGGGGACAGATACGCAGTATTTT.

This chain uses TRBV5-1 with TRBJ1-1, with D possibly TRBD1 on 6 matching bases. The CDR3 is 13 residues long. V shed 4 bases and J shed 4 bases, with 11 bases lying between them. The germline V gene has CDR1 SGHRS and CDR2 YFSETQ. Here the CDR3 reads CASSGGLITEAFF. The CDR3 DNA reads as TGCGCCAGCAGCGGGGGGCTCATCACTGAAGCTTTCTTT.